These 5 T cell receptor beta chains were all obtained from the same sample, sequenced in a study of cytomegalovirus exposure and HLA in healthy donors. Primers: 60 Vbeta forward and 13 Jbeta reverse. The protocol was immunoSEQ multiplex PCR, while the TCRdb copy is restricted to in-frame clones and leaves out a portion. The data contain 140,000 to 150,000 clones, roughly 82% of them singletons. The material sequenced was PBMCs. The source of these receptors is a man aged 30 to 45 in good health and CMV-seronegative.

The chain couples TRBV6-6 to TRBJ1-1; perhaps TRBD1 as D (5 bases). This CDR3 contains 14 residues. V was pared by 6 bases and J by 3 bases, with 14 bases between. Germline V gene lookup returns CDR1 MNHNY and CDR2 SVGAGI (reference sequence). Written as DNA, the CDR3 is TGTGCCAGCAGGAGACAGTATGGGGACACTGAAGCTTTCTTT. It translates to CASRRQYGDTEAFF.

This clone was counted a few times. Written as DNA, the CDR3 is TGTGCCAGCAGCTCCGAACAGGAGACCCAGTACTTC. Translation: CASSSEQETQYF. V usage is TRBV11-2 and J usage is TRBJ2-5, with no clear D. V lost 4 bases, J lost 5 bases, and 8 bases lay in between. The CDR3 loop spans 12 amino acids. The V gene's germline CDR1 is SGHAT and CDR2 FQNNGV.

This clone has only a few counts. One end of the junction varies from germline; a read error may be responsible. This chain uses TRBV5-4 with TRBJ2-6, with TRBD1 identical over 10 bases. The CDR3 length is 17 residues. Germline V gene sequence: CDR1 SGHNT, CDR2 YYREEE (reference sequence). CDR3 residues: CASRPGQGGRGANGLTF. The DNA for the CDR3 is TGTGCCAGCAGGCCCGGACAGGGGGGTCGGGGGGCCAACGGCCTGACTTTC.

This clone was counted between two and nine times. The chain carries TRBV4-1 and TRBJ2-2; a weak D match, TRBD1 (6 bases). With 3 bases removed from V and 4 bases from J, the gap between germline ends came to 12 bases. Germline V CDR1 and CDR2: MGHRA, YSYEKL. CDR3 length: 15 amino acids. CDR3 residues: CASSQFQGPTGELFF. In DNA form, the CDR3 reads TGCGCCAGCAGCCAGTTTCAGGGGCCCACCGGGGAGCTGTTTTTT.

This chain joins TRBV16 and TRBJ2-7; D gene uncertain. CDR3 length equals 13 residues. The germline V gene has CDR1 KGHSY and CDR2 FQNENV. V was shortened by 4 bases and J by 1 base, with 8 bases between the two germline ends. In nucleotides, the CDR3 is TGTGCCAGCAGCCCGGGTGGTTCCTACGAGCAGTACTTC. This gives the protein CASSPGGSYEQYF.